This T cell receptor (beta chain) is drawn from a study of T cells after yellow fever vaccination. In germline, CDR1 is SGHAT, CDR2 FQNNGV. Trimming removed 5 bases at V and 6 bases at J, with 22 bases between. This CDR3 is built from 17 residues. TCRdb reanalysed the 5' RACE reads using MiXCR and keeps one entry per CDR3 protein. The sample yields fewer than 450,000 distinct CDR3 sequences, 7% to 9% seen once. Whole-study results and caveats: Though it reached lower strength, the secondary response hit its peak faster, day 5 versus 15. Abundant clonotypes from the bulk population could get into FACS-sorted repertoires as contaminants.

This clonotype has only a few counts. Its antigen is still unknown. This receptor was obtained from a man younger than 35 who received the YFV17D yellow fever vaccine. The starting material was PBMCs, obtained roughly 45 days after the first yellow fever vaccination. This chain uses TRBV11-2 with TRBJ1-4; D is uncertain. This chain's CDR3 is CASSPPNRGSRDEKLFF. CDR3 sequence (DNA): TGTGCCAGCAGCCCCCCAAATAGAGGGTCAAGGGATGAAAAACTGTTTTTT.